These 3 T cell receptor beta chains originate from one sample sequenced in a study of blood T cell repertoires in COVID-19. Profiling relied on immunoSEQ multiplex PCR, and the TCRdb table lists in-frame clones only, not all of them. The data show about 18,000 clones, roughly nine tenths seen once. Sequencing was performed on peripheral blood. Source of these receptors: a man in his sixties with active COVID-19.

The chain joins TRBV7-9 to TRBJ2-5; D is possibly TRBD2 (6 bases). The V end lost 3 bases, the J end lost 5 bases, and 10 bases lay between the germline ends. Germline CDR1 is SEHNR and CDR2 is FQNEAQ (reference sequence). This CDR3 has 13 amino acids. Here the CDR3 DNA reads TGTGCCAGCAGCTTCGGCCGGGGGGAGACCCAGTACTTC. Its translation: CASSFGRGETQYF.

With regard to this clone: A junction end diverges from the germline sequence, so it may reflect a read error. The chain couples TRBV29-1 to TRBJ2-7; D might be TRBD2 (6 bases). Germline values: CDR1 SQVTM, CDR2 ANQGSEA. This CDR3 region has 11 residues. The CDR3 spells CSVVHGGASFF. The CDR3 coding sequence is TGCAGCGTTGTCCATGGAGGGGCCTCGTTCTTC.

This clone came up once. The J gene is TRBJ1-5, the V gene TRBV19; 9 bases agree with TRBD1. This CDR3 is built from 14 residues. Germline V lookup: CDR1 LNHDA, CDR2 SQIVND (reference sequence). The ends lost 5 bases at V and 6 bases at J; junction bases unmatched: 5. The CDR3 coding sequence is TGTGCCAGTAGTCCGACAGGGGGTGGTCAGCCCCAGCATTTT. Protein: CASSPTGGGQPQHF.